A selection of T cell receptor beta chains follows, all from one sample in a study of Ad26.COV2.S vaccination and SARS-CoV-2 variants. The repertoire was sequenced with immunoSEQ multiplex PCR; TCRdb's copy has only in-frame clones and lacks some. The sample contains fewer than 800,000 clones, roughly 90% of which appear only once. The source was peripheral blood, collected in a trial of Ad26.COV2.S vaccine versus placebo. These receptor sequences come from a person between 18 and 59 years old who received the Ad26.COV2.S COVID-19 vaccine or a placebo. The conserved cysteine and the conserved F or W are not part of the CDR3 here.

TRBV30	TRBJ2-7	AWSLWGRDEQY
TRBV5-6	TRBJ2-5	ASSFFETGGLETQY
TRBV27	TRBJ1-1	ASSSYLGMNTEAF
TRBV24-1	TRBJ2-1	ATSDTGTSGRASFYNEQF
TRBV18	TRBJ1-6	ASSPPQVGNSPLH
TRBV30	TRBJ1-1	AWSPTGLEAF
TRBV7-2	TRBJ2-1	ASSLPWLGSNEQF
TRBV10-3	TRBJ1-1	AIRQDRPLNTEAF
TRBV6-5	TRBJ2-5	ASSYRAGIETQY
TRBV7-6	TRBJ2-1	ASSSVSNEQF
TRBV3-1/TRBV3-2	TRBJ2-2	ASSLQGQGASTGELF
TRBV4-1	TRBJ2-4	ASSPRAGVQAKNIQY
TRBV10-3	TRBJ1-2	AIRTGQVENGYT
TRBV4-3	TRBJ1-1	ASSLVTGTGSSEAF
TRBV7-3	TRBJ2-7	ASSPEGLGEQY
TRBV2	TRBJ2-3	ASLDSLSTDTQY
TRBV5-1	TRBJ1-2	ASSFLSDNYGYT
TRBV6-6	TRBJ1-5	ASSLGGAQPQH
TRBV5-6	TRBJ2-1	ASSLGVAGERGEQF
TRBV30	TRBJ2-1	AWSPSVRLGEQF
TRBV2	TRBJ1-1	ASSLRAGWAF
TRBV9	TRBJ1-1	ASSVGGLGTEAF
TRBV18	TRBJ1-4	ASSDGTGPNEKLF
TRBV7-6	TRBJ2-2	ASSLAPGGATGELF
TRBV5-6	TRBJ1-2	ASSLVGLTDGYT
TRBV18	TRBJ1-1	ASSPDRGRGVLTEAF
TRBV19	TRBJ2-1	ASGSPGGRSRFNEQF
TRBV5-1	TRBJ2-3	ASSLGAGGDTQY